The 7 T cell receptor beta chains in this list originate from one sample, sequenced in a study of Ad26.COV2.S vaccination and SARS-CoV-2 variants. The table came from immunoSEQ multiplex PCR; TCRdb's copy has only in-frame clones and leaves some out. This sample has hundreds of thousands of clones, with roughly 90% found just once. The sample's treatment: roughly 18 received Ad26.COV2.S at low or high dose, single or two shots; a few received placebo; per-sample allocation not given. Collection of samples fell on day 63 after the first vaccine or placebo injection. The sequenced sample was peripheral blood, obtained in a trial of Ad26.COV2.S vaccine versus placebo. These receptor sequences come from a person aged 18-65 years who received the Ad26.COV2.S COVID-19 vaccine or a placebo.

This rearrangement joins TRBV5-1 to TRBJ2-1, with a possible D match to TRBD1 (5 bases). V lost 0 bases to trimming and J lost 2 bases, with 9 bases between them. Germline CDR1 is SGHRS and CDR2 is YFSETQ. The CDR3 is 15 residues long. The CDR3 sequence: CASSLVGVTYNEQFF. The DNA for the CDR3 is TGCGCCAGCAGCTTGGTAGGGGTGACCTACAATGAGCAGTTCTTC.

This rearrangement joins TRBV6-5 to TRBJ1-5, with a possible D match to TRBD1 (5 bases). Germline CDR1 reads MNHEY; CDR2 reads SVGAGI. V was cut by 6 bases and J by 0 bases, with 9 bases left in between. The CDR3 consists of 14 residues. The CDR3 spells CASRDKLSNQPQHF. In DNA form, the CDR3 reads TGTGCCAGCAGGGACAAGCTTAGCAATCAGCCCCAGCATTTT.

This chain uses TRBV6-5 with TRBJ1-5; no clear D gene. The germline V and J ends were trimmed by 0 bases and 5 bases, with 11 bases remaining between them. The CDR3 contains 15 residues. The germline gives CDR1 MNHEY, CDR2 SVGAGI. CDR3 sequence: CASSYSFPPDQPQHF. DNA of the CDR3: TGTGCCAGCAGTTACTCTTTTCCCCCAGATCAGCCCCAGCATTTT.

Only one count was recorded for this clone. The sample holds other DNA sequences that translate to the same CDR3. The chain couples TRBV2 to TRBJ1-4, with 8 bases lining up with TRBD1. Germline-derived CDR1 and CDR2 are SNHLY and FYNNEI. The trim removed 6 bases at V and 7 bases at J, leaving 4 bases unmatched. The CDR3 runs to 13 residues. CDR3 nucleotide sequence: TGTGCCAGCAGCGGACAGGGCGGTGAAAAACTGTTTTTT. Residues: CASSGQGGEKLFF.

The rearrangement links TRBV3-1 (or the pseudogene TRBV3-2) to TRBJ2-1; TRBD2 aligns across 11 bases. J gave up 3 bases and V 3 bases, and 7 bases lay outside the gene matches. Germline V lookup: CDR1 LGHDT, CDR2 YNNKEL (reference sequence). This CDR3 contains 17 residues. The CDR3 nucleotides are TGTGCCAGCAGCCACCTAGCGGGAGGATCGATCTACAATGAGCAGTTCTTC. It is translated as CASSHLAGGSIYNEQFF.

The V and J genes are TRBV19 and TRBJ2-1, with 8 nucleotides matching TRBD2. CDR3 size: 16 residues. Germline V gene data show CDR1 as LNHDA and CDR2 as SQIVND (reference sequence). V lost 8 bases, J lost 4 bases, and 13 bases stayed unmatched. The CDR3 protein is CASRPRGAGAYNEQFF. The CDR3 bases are TGTGCCAGTCGGCCCCGTGGAGCGGGGGCTTACAATGAGCAGTTCTTC.

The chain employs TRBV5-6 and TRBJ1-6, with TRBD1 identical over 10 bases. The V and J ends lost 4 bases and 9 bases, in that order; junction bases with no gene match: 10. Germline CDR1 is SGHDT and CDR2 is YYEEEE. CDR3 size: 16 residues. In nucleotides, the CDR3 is TGTGCCAGCAGCCCGGGACAGGGGTTTGTGGGTTCACCCCTCCACTTT. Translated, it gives CASSPGQGFVGSPLHF.